This T cell receptor beta chain was profiled in a study of shared clonotypes between healthy human individuals. About the research overall: The donors, two women and a few men, were aged 18 to 49.

The junction had 14 bases not matched to a gene; V was cut back by 10 bases and J by 5 bases. This CDR3 has 15 residues. Germline CDR1 MDHEN, CDR2 SYDVKM. As processed by the authors: With immunoSEQ giving junction-only sequences and no quality scores, filtering differed. The table came from immunoSEQ multiplex PCR; TCRdb's copy has only in-frame clones and leaves some out. D and trimming were read from the DNA, whereas the V and J calls and clone size are those reported in that table. The table shows approximately 1,500,000 clones, with roughly 98% occurring only once. Sequencing was performed on naive CD4+ T cells sorted from blood. Noted subset: CD45RA+ positively selected. The receptor was derived from a man aged 30 to 45 in good health. The rearrangement joins TRBV28 to TRBJ2-7; 10 bases match TRBD1. CDR3 amino acids: CATLQSGTGVHEQYF. The CDR3 coding sequence is TGTGCCACCCTCCAATCCGGGACAGGGGTGCACGAGCAGTACTTC.